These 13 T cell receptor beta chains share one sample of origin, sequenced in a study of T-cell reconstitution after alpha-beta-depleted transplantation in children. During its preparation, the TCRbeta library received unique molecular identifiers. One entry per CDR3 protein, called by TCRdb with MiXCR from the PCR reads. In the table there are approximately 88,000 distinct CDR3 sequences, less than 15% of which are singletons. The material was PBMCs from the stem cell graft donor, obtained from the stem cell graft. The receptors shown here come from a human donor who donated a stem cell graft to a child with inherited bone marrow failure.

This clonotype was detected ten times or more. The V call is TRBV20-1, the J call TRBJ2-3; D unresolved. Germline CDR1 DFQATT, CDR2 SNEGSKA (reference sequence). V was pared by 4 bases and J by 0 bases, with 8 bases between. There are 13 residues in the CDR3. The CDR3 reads CSATETSTDTQYF. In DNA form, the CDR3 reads TGCAGTGCTACGGAGACTAGCACAGATACGCAGTATTTT.

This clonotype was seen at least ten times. For the CDR3, the DNA is TGCAGTGCCGACAGGGGACTGAGGACTGAAGCTTTCTTT. This codes for CSADRGLRTEAFF. V and J are TRBV20-1 and TRBJ1-1; 8 positions match TRBD1. V shed 6 bases and J 5 bases; nucleotides not matched to a gene: 8. Germline V lookup: CDR1 DFQATT, CDR2 SNEGSKA (reference sequence). The CDR3 contains 13 residues.

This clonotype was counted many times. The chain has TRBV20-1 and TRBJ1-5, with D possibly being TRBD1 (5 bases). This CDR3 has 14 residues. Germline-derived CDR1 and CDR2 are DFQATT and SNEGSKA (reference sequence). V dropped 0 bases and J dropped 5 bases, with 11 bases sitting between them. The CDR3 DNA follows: TGCAGTGCTAGAGACCGGGGGGGATATCAGCCCCAGCATTTT. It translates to CSARDRGGYQPQHF.

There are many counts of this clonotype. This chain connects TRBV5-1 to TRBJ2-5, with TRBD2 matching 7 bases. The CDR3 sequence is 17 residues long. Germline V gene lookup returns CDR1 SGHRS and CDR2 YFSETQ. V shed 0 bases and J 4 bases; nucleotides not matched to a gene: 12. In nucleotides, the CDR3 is TGCGCCAGCAGCTTGGCTCACCGGGGGGTTGTGGCAGAGACCCAGTACTTC. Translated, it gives CASSLAHRGVVAETQYF.

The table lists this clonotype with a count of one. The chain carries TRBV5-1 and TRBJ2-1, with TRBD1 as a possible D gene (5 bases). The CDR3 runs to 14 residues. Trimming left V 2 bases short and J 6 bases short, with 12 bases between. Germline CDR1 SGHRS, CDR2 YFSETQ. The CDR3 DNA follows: TGCGCCAGCAGCTTTCAGGGTCTCACCAATGAGCAGTTCTTC. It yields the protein CASSFQGLTNEQFF. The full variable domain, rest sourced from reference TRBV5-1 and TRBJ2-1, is KAGVTQTPRYLIKTRGQQVTLSCSPISGHRSVSWYQQTPGQGLQFLFEYFSETQRNKGNFPGRFSGRQFSNSRSEMNVSTLELGDSALYLCASSFQGLTNEQFFGPGTRLTVL.

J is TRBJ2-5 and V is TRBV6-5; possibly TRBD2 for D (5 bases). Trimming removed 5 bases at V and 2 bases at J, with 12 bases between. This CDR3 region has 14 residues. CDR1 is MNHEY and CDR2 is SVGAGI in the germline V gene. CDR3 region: CASSLQRNQETQYF. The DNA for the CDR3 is TGTGCCAGCAGTCTACAGCGGAATCAAGAGACCCAGTACTTC.

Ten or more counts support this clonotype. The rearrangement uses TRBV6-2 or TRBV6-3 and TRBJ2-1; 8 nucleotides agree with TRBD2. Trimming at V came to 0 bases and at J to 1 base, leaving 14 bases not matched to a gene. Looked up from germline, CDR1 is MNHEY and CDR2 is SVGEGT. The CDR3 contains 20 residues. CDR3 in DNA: TGTGCCAGCAGTTACTCCTTCAAATCACGCGGGAGGTCGTCCTACAATGAGCAGTTCTTC. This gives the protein CASSYSFKSRGRSSYNEQFF.

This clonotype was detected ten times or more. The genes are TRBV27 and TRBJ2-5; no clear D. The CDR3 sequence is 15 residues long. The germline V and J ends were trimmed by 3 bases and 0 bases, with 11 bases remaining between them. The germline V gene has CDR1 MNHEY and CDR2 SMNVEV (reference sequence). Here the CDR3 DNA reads TGTGCCAGCAGTTTCTCGAGCAGGTACCAAGAGACCCAGTACTTC. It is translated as CASSFSSRYQETQYF.

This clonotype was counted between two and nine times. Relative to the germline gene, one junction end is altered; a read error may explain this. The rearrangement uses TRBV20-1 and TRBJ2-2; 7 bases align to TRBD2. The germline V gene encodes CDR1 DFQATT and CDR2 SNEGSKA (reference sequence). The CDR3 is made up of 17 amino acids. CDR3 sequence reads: CCARNLAGHANTGELFF. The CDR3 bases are TGCTGTGCTAGAAATTTAGCGGGTCATGCGAACACCGGGGAGCTGTTTTTT.

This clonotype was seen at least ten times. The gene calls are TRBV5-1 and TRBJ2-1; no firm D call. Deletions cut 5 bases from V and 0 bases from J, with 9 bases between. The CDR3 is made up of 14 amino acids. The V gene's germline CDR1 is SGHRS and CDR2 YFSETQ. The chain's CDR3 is CASSSYFSYNEQFF. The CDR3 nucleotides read TGCGCCAGCAGTTCGTACTTCTCCTACAATGAGCAGTTCTTC.

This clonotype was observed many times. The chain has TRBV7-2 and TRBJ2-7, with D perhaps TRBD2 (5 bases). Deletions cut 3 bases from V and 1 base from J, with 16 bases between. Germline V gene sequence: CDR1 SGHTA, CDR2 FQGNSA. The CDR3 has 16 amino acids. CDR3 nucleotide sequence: TGTGCCAGCAGCTTGGGAGCGACTCCCAAATCCTACGAGCAGTACTTC. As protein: CASSLGATPKSYEQYF.

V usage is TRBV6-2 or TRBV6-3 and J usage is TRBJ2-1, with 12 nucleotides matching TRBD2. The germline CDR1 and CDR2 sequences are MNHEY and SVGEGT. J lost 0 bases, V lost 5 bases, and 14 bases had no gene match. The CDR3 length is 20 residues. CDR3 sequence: CASSPQGTEGLAGSYNEQFF. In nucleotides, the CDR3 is TGTGCCAGCAGTCCCCAGGGGACAGAGGGACTAGCGGGCTCCTACAATGAGCAGTTCTTC.

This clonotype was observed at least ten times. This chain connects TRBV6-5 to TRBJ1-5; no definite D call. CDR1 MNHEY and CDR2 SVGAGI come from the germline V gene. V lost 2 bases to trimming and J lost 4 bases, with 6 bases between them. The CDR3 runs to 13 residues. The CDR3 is CASSYRRNQPQHF. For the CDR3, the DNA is TGTGCCAGCAGTTACCGGAGAAATCAGCCCCAGCATTTT.